The 3 T cell receptor beta chains in this list originate from one sample, sequenced in a study of post-analysis software for immune sequencing data. Whole-study findings and limits: Patients showed TRBV5-6, TRBV5-1 and TRBV20-1 among five TRBV segments more frequent than in controls.

Each TCR beta cDNA library carried unique molecular identifiers. Via MiXCR, TCRdb re-called the PCR reads, giving one row per CDR3 protein. This sample yields hundreds of thousands of distinct CDR3 sequences, of which roughly 50% are seen a single time; roughly 4.4% belongs to the top ten. Their cognate antigens are unknown. The source material was blood. All receptors come from a girl aged 5-17 years with multiple sclerosis.

The chain recombines TRBV20-1 with TRBJ2-3; D may be TRBD2 (5 bases). With 8 bases removed from V and 0 bases from J, the gap between germline ends came to 15 bases. The CDR3 consists of 14 residues. Germline CDR1 and CDR2: DFQATT and SNEGSKA (reference sequence). The chain's CDR3 is CSSNLGSSTDTQYF. For the CDR3, the DNA is TGCAGTTCAAATCTGGGGAGTAGCACAGATACGCAGTATTTT.

The chain uses TRBV5-1 and TRBJ1-1; D remains ambiguous. V lost 0 bases and J lost 6, with 12 bases in between. Germline V CDR1 and CDR2: SGHRS, YFSETQ. This CDR3 is 14 amino acids long. CDR3 amino acids: CASSLEPIGAEAFF. CDR3 bases: TGCGCCAGCAGCTTGGAGCCAATCGGGGCTGAAGCTTTCTTT.

This sequence joins TRBV7-9 and TRBJ2-1, with D perhaps TRBD1 or TRBD2 (5 bases each). V gave up 5 bases and J gave up 5 bases, with 22 bases separating them. Germline CDR1 SEHNR, CDR2 FQNEAQ (reference sequence). The CDR3 is 17 residues long. The CDR3 loop reads CASSRTVGARPHNEQFF. DNA of the CDR3: TGTGCCAGCAGCCGCACGGTCGGGGCCCGCCCCCACAATGAGCAGTTCTTC.